This T cell receptor (beta chain) was captured by sequencing in a study of T cell changes during pregnancy in multiple sclerosis. Germline CDR1 and CDR2: SGHDN and FVKESK. This CDR3 is 15 amino acids long. The germline V and J ends were trimmed by 3 bases and 9 bases, with 19 bases remaining between them. Sequencing used immunoSEQ multiplex PCR; TCRdb keeps in-frame clones, though not all of them. The sample contains 60,000 or so clones, 90% to 95% of which appear only once. The rearrangement uses TRBV14 and TRBJ2-3, with D possibly TRBD2 on 6 matching bases. This receptor was obtained from a female donor with multiple sclerosis, enrolled in a pregnancy study. This sample comprised peripheral blood, obtained before pregnancy. Written as DNA, the CDR3 is TGTGCCAGCAGCCAGGGGGGAATCTTGGGCTTGACGCAGTATTTT. It yields the protein CASSQGGILGLTQYF.